A selection of T cell receptor beta chains follows, all from one sample in a study of cytomegalovirus exposure and HLA in healthy donors. Generated by immunoSEQ multiplex PCR, the TCRdb table keeps only in-frame clones and is missing some. The data contain over 100,000 clones, roughly 63% of them singletons. Sequencing used PBMCs. The receptor source for this set is a woman in her 70s in good health and CMV-seropositive. Each CDR3 is given with its conserved first and last residue. The D gene is left open where the match is weak. Not all rows give a size; the values are once, few, many and, for expanded clones, a class.

size: NA; D: NA; J: TRBJ2-7; V: TRBV12-5; CDR3: CASGLYTQVAEQYF; DNA: TGTGCTAGTGGTTTGTATACCCAGGTGGCCGAGCAGTACTTC
size: NA; D: NA; J: TRBJ1-3; V: TRBV19; CDR3: CASSGQNSGNTIYF; DNA: TGTGCCAGTAGTGGGCAGAACTCTGGAAACACCATATATTTT
size: NA; D: NA; J: TRBJ1-4; V: TRBV2; CDR3: CASNTEISEKLFF; DNA: TGTGCCAGCAATACAGAGATAAGTGAAAAACTGTTTTTT
size: few; D: NA; J: TRBJ2-5; V: TRBV5-1; CDR3: CASSFTGPQETQYF; DNA: TGCGCCAGCAGCTTCACAGGGCCTCAAGAGACCCAGTACTTC
size: NA; D: NA; J: TRBJ2-7; V: TRBV30; CDR3: CAWRDWQQYEQYF; DNA: TGTGCCTGGAGGGACTGGCAGCAATACGAGCAGTACTTC
size: NA; D: TRBD1; J: TRBJ1-5; V: TRBV6-5; CDR3: CASSYSGTAYQPQHF; DNA: TGTGCCAGCAGTTACTCCGGGACAGCCTATCAGCCCCAGCATTTT
size: NA; D: TRBD1; J: TRBJ2-7; V: TRBV6-6; CDR3: CASTMSGTGVYEQYF; DNA: TGTGCCAGCACCATGTCCGGGACAGGGGTTTACGAGCAGTACTTC
size: NA; D: TRBD1; J: TRBJ2-3; V: TRBV27; CDR3: CASSLSGQGLSTDTQYF; DNA: TGTGCCAGCAGTTTATCGGGACAGGGACTCTCCACAGATACGCAGTATTTT
size: NA; D: NA; J: TRBJ1-1; V: TRBV7-8; CDR3: CASSFYENTEAFF; DNA: TGTGCCAGCAGCTTCTATGAGAACACTGAAGCTTTCTTT
size: NA; D: NA; J: TRBJ2-1; V: TRBV10-3; CDR3: CAISNDGGVGYNEQFF; DNA: TGTGCCATCAGTAATGACGGGGGAGTGGGCTACAATGAGCAGTTCTTC
size: once; D: TRBD1; J: TRBJ2-1; V: TRBV5-5; CDR3: CASSSRGWTGGYNEQFF; DNA: TGTGCCAGCAGCTCTAGAGGGTGGACAGGCGGCTACAATGAGCAGTTCTTC
size: NA; D: TRBD1; J: TRBJ1-4; V: TRBV2; CDR3: CASSDRGSATNEKLFF; DNA: TGTGCCAGCTCAGACAGGGGAAGTGCAACTAATGAAAAACTGTTTTTT
size: NA; D: NA; J: TRBJ2-3; V: TRBV7-9; CDR3: CASSDTRTAFTDTQYF; DNA: TGTGCCAGCAGCGACACAAGGACAGCTTTCACAGATACGCAGTATTTT
size: NA; D: NA; J: TRBJ1-5; V: TRBV15; CDR3: CATSRDPVSSQPQHF; DNA: TGTGCCACCAGCAGAGATCCAGTCTCCAGTCAGCCCCAGCATTTT
size: once; D: TRBD1; J: TRBJ1-2; V: TRBV25-1; CDR3: CASSLPGQGKNYTF; DNA: TGTGCCAGCAGTCTCCCTGGACAGGGGAAGAACTACACCTTC
size: NA; D: NA; J: TRBJ1-1; V: TRBV6-5; CDR3: CASSYADSKAFF; DNA: TGTGCCAGCAGTTACGCCGACAGTAAAGCTTTCTTT
size: NA; D: NA; J: TRBJ2-6; V: TRBV5-1; CDR3: CASTDSSGANVLTF; DNA: TGCGCCAGCACCGACAGCAGTGGGGCCAACGTCCTGACTTTC
size: NA; D: NA; J: TRBJ1-2; V: TRBV7-2; CDR3: CASSSQGVGRTNFYGYTF; DNA: TGTGCCAGCAGCTCCCAAGGGGTTGGGCGGACCAATTTCTATGGCTACACCTTC
size: NA; D: NA; J: TRBJ1-2; V: TRBV10-3; CDR3: CAITDSYGYTF; DNA: TGTGCCATCACTGACAGCTATGGCTACACCTTC
size: few; D: TRBD1; J: TRBJ2-7; V: TRBV29-1; CDR3: CSVRQGPSFEQYF; DNA: TGCAGCGTCCGACAGGGGCCATCTTTCGAGCAGTACTTC
size: few; D: NA; J: TRBJ1-6; V: TRBV27; CDR3: CASSFPSQGYNSPLHF; DNA: TGTGCCAGCAGTTTCCCCTCACAGGGCTATAATTCACCCCTCCACTTT
size: NA; D: TRBD1; J: TRBJ1-2; V: TRBV7-9; CDR3: CASSSRTGDGYTF; DNA: TGTGCCAGCAGCTCAAGGACAGGGGATGGCTACACCTTC
size: few; D: NA; J: TRBJ1-2; V: TRBV6-5; CDR3: CASSRRGNIQRGYTF; DNA: TGTGCCAGCAGCCGTCGGGGGAACATACAGCGCGGCTACACCTTC
size: few; D: NA; J: TRBJ1-1; V: TRBV19; CDR3: CASSNGNSGGATEAFF; DNA: TGTGCCAGTAGCAATGGAAACAGTGGAGGTGCCACTGAAGCTTTCTTT
size: NA; D: NA; J: TRBJ1-1; V: TRBV7-8; CDR3: CASSSVGQVNTEAFF; DNA: TGTGCCAGCAGCTCTGTGGGGCAGGTGAACACTGAAGCTTTCTTT
size: few; D: NA; J: TRBJ1-4; V: TRBV27; CDR3: CASSYRPATNEKLFF; DNA: TGTGCCAGCAGTTACAGACCTGCAACTAATGAAAAACTGTTTTTT
size: NA; D: TRBD1; J: TRBJ2-7; V: TRBV7-2; CDR3: CASIRGGADYEQYF; DNA: TGTGCCAGCATCCGAGGGGGCGCCGATTACGAGCAGTACTTC
size: few; D: NA; J: TRBJ1-4; V: TRBV6-5; CDR3: CASSYDSPRISQLFF; DNA: TGTGCCAGCAGTTACGACAGCCCGCGGATTTCGCAACTGTTTTTT
size: NA; D: TRBD2; J: TRBJ2-1; V: TRBV19; CDR3: CASSNGNGGADEQFF; DNA: TGTGCCAGTAGCAACGGCAACGGGGGGGCGGATGAGCAGTTCTTC
size: NA; D: TRBD1; J: TRBJ1-1; V: TRBV19; CDR3: CASSAGGLNTEAFF; DNA: TGTGCCAGTAGTGCAGGGGGCTTAAACACTGAAGCTTTCTTT
size: NA; D: TRBD1; J: TRBJ1-6; V: TRBV18; CDR3: CASSPTGGNSPLHF; DNA: TGTGCCAGCTCACCAACAGGGGGGAATTCACCCCTCCACTTT
size: NA; D: TRBD1; J: TRBJ1-1; V: TRBV5-1; CDR3: CASSKDRVTEAFF; DNA: TGCGCCAGCAGCAAAGACAGGGTAACTGAAGCTTTCTTT
size: few; D: NA; J: TRBJ1-1; V: TRBV9; CDR3: CASSAFDGGNTEAFF; DNA: TGTGCCAGCAGCGCCTTTGACGGGGGGAACACTGAAGCTTTCTTT
size: NA; D: NA; J: TRBJ2-1; V: TRBV9; CDR3: CASSVTDSSYNEQFF; DNA: TGTGCCAGCAGCGTGACGGACAGCTCCTACAATGAGCAGTTCTTC
size: few; D: TRBD2; J: TRBJ2-3; V: TRBV4-2; CDR3: CASSQDSSGGAVDTQYF; DNA: TGTGCCAGCAGCCAAGATTCTAGCGGGGGGGCCGTAGATACGCAGTATTTT
size: NA; D: NA; J: TRBJ2-1; V: TRBV2; CDR3: CASIQGGILSYNEQFF; DNA: TGTGCCAGCATTCAGGGGGGTATCCTCTCCTACAATGAGCAGTTCTTC
size: NA; D: NA; J: TRBJ1-1; V: TRBV6-4; CDR3: CASSVEGGTEAFF; DNA: TGTGCCAGCAGTGTAGAGGGTGGAACTGAAGCTTTCTTT
size: NA; D: TRBD1; J: TRBJ1-2; V: TRBV19; CDR3: CASSKTDRDFALPSYGYTF; DNA: TGTGCCAGTAGCAAAACTGACAGGGACTTTGCATTACCCAGCTATGGCTACACCTTC
size: NA; D: NA; J: TRBJ1-1; V: TRBV7-9; CDR3: CASSLGGGALNTEAFF; DNA: TGTGCCAGCAGCTTAGGAGGGGGGGCCTTGAACACTGAAGCTTTCTTT
size: few; D: NA; J: TRBJ1-1; V: TRBV7-9; CDR3: CASSQDRNTEAFF; DNA: TGTGCCAGCAGTCAGGACAGGAACACTGAAGCTTTCTTT
size: NA; D: NA; J: TRBJ2-1; V: TRBV29-1; CDR3: CSASPSNEQFF; DNA: TGCAGCGCCTCCCCTTCTAATGAGCAGTTCTTC
size: NA; D: TRBD2; J: TRBJ2-1; V: TRBV5-4; CDR3: CASSLDGGAGNEQFF; DNA: TGTGCCAGCAGCTTGGACGGGGGGGCCGGCAATGAGCAGTTCTTC
size: NA; D: TRBD1; J: TRBJ2-5; V: TRBV14; CDR3: CASSQHGQVLETQYF; DNA: TGTGCCAGCAGCCAACATGGACAGGTTTTAGAGACCCAGTACTTC
size: once; D: NA; J: TRBJ1-1; V: TRBV19; CDR3: CASSKPDWREAFF; DNA: TGTGCCAGTAGCAAACCTGATTGGAGGGAAGCTTTCTTT
size: once; D: TRBD1; J: TRBJ2-1; V: TRBV7-9; CDR3: CASSTGQGAYNEQFF; DNA: TGTGCCAGCAGCACTGGACAGGGAGCTTACAATGAGCAGTTCTTC
size: NA; D: TRBD2; J: TRBJ2-5; V: TRBV19; CDR3: CASSIYGTSYVETQYF; DNA: TGTGCCAGTAGTATTTACGGGACTAGCTACGTAGAGACCCAGTACTTC
size: once; D: NA; J: TRBJ2-1; V: TRBV4-2; CDR3: CASSQDRERVSEEQFF; DNA: TGTGCCAGCAGCCAAGATCGGGAGAGGGTTTCGGAGGAGCAGTTCTTC
size: NA; D: TRBD2; J: TRBJ2-7; V: TRBV27; CDR3: CASSLRPGVAGDYEQYF; DNA: TGTGCCAGCAGTTTACGACCCGGGGTAGCGGGGGACTACGAGCAGTACTTC